The clone carrying this T cell receptor (beta chain) was counted only a few times. This entry comes from a study of T cells in Graves' hyperthyroidism and ophthalmopathy. The ends were cut back, 4 bases at V and 0 bases at J, with 2 bases in the middle. Germline V gene lookup returns CDR1 WNHNN and CDR2 SYGVQD (reference sequence). The CDR3 consists of 12 residues. Patients aged 18 to 65 had newly diagnosed hyperthyroidism lasting under 2 months. A patient was excluded if there was uncontrolled infection, other autoimmune disease, pregnancy or lactation. TCR beta CDR3 sequences were amplified from RNA transcripts. When the TCR CDR3 underwent first-round RT-PCR, the HTBI primer set was used. MiXCR was run by TCRdb on the multiplex PCR reads, yielding one entry per CDR3 protein. This sample has 300,000 or so distinct CDR3 sequences, with roughly 23% found just once.

V and J are TRBV10-1 and TRBJ2-3; D remains ambiguous. This clonotype was obtained from a woman in her 50s with Graves' hyperthyroidism. Sequenced: blood. The CDR3 sequence: CASSVSTDTQYF. CDR3 DNA sequence: TGCGCCAGCAGTGTCAGCACAGATACGCAGTATTTT.